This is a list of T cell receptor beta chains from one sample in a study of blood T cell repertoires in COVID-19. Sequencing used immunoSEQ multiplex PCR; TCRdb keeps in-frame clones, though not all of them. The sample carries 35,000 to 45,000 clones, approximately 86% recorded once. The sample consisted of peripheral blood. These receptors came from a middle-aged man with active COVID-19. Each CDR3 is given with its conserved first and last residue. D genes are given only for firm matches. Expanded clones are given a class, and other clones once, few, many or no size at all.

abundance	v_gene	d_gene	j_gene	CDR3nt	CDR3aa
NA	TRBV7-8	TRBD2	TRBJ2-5	TGTGCCAGCAGCCCCGGGACTAGCGGGGGAGAGACCCAGTACTTC	CASSPGTSGGETQYF
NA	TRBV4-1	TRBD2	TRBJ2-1	TGCGCCAGCAGCCCTGGACTAGCGGGAGGGACTGAGCAGTTCTTC	CASSPGLAGGTEQFF
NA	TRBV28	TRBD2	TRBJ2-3	TGTGCCAGCACCCCCACGGGAGGGACAGATACGCAGTATTTT	CASTPTGGTDTQYF
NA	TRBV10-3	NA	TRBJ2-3	TGTGCCATCAGTGGCGGGACTAGCACAGATACGCAGTATTTT	CAISGGTSTDTQYF
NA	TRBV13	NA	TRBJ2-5	TGTGCCAGCAGCTCGCCTTTCGACAGTACAGAAGAGACCCAGTACTTC	CASSSPFDSTEETQYF
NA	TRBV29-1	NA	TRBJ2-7	TGCAGCGTTGGTGAAGTGCGGTTAGAGCAGTACTTC	CSVGEVRLEQYF
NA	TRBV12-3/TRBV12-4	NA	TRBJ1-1	TGTGCCAGCAGTTCAGGTAACACTGAAGCTTTCTTT	CASSSGNTEAFF
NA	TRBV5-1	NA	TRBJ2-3	TGCGCCAGCAACAGAGAATTGGCAGATACGCAGTATTTT	CASNRELADTQYF
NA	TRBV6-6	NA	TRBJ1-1	TGTGCCAGCAGTTACACTGACAGAGACACTGAAGCTTTCTTT	CASSYTDRDTEAFF
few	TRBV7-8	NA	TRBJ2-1	TGTGCCAGCAGCTTACAGGCAGGGGGGTACAATGAGCAGTTCTTC	CASSLQAGGYNEQFF
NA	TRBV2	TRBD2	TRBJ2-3	TGTGCCAGCAGTGAAAAATGGGCTAGCGGACCCGGTCTAGATACGCAGTATTTT	CASSEKWASGPGLDTQYF
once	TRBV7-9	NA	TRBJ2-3	TGTGCCAGCAGCTTAGAGGGGTCCACAGATACGCAGTATTTT	CASSLEGSTDTQYF
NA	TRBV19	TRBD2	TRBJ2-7	TGTGCCAGTAGTTCCAGACTAGCGGGAAGATACGAGCAGTACTTC	CASSSRLAGRYEQYF
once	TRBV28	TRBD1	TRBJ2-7	TGTGCCAGCAGTAACGGACAGGACAACTACGAGCAGTACTTC	CASSNGQDNYEQYF
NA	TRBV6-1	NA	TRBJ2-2	TGTGCCAGCAGTGAAGGACAAGGTTGGACCGGGGAGCTGTTTTTT	CASSEGQGWTGELFF
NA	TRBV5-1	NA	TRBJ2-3	TGCGCCAGCAGCCCCCGCGGTGGTCTAGCGTCCCGCACAGATACGCAGTATTTT	CASSPRGGLASRTDTQYF
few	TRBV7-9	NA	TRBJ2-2	TGTGCCAGCAGCGCCCGGGGGGCGGGCACCGGGGAGCTGTTTTTT	CASSARGAGTGELFF
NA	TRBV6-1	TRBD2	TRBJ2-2	TGTGCCAGCAGTGACACGGGACTAGCGGGAGTTGGGACCGGGGAGCTGTTTTTT	CASSDTGLAGVGTGELFF
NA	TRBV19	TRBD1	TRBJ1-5	TGTGCCAGTAGTCTGTTGGAAACAGGGGGAAAGCAGCCCCAGCATTTT	CASSLLETGGKQPQHF
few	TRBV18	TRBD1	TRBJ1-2	TGTGCCAGCTCACCCGACAGGGCCTATGAGGGCTACACCTTC	CASSPDRAYEGYTF
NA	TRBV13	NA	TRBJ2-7	TGTGCCAGCAGCTACTCCATGAACTACGAGCAGTACTTC	CASSYSMNYEQYF
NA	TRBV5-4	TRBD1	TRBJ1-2	TGTGCCAGCAGCTTTTTGGGGACAGGGTTCCCCTATGGCTACACCTTC	CASSFLGTGFPYGYTF
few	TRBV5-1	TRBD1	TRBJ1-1	TGCGCCAGCAGCTTGGAAGCAGGGGGCCACACTGAAGCTTTCTTT	CASSLEAGGHTEAFF
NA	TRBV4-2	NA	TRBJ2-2	TGTGCCAGCAGCTTTAATACAGGGACGAACACCGGGGAGCTGTTTTTT	CASSFNTGTNTGELFF
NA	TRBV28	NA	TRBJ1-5	TGTGCCAGCAGTACTAGCCGGGACGCCAATCAGCCCCAGCATTTT	CASSTSRDANQPQHF
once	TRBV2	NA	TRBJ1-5	TGTGCCAGCAGGACCCATAGGACAGATAATCAGCCCCAGCATTTT	CASRTHRTDNQPQHF
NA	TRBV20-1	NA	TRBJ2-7	TGCAGTGCTAGAGTAGGAGCCGAGCAGTACTTC	CSARVGAEQYF
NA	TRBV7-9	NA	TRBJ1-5	TGTGCCAGCAGCCCGTCAACAGGAAATCAGCCCCAGCATTTT	CASSPSTGNQPQHF
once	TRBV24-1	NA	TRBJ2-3	TGTGCCACCAGTGATCGAGCGGGTGGCACAGATACGCAGTATTTT	CATSDRAGGTDTQYF
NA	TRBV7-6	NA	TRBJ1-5	TGTGCCAGCAGCTTAAGGTGGGGACTCGGTCAGCCCCAGCATTTT	CASSLRWGLGQPQHF
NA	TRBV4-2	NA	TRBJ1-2	TGTGCCAGCAGCCAAGGTCGCGGAGTGAACTATGGCTACACCTTC	CASSQGRGVNYGYTF
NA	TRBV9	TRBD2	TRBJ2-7	TGTGCCAGCAGCGTCCTAGCGGGTCCTTACGAGCAGTACTTC	CASSVLAGPYEQYF
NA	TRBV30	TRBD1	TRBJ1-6	TGTGCCTGGAGGGGGACAGGGGTAAAATCCCTCCACTTT	CAWRGTGVKSLHF
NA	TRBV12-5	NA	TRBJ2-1	TGTGCTAGCGGGGACTTCTACAATGAGCAGTTCTTC	CASGDFYNEQFF
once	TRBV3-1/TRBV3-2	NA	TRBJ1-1	TGTGCCAGCAGCCAAGGGGCACAGGGATTCACTGAAGCTTTCTTT	CASSQGAQGFTEAFF
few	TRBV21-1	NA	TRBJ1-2	TGTGCCAGCAGCAACCTCGGGACAGGGGATTATGGCTACACCTTC	CASSNLGTGDYGYTF
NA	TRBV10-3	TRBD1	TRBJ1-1	TGTGCCATCAGTGACCCTGGACAGGGGAACACTGAAGCTTTCTTT	CAISDPGQGNTEAFF
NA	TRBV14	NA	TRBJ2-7	TGTGCCAGCAGCCAAGAGCCGAGGGTTGGCGGTGGAGACGAGCAGTACTTC	CASSQEPRVGGGDEQYF
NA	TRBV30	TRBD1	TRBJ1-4	TGTGCCTGGAATCCGGGACAGTTTAATGAAAAACTGTTTTTT	CAWNPGQFNEKLFF
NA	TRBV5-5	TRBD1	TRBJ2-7	TGTGCCAGCAGCTTCGTTCAGGGGGCCGACGTTTACGAGCAGTACTTC	CASSFVQGADVYEQYF
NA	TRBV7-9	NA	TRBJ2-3	TGTGCCAGCAGCCCCGAGGCGAGCACAGATACGCAGTATTTT	CASSPEASTDTQYF
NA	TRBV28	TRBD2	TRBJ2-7	TGTGCCAGCAGTACCCGTAGCGGGAGCGGTTTCGACGAGCAGTACTTC	CASSTRSGSGFDEQYF
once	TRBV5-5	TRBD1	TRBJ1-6	TGTGCCAGCACCCAAACAGGGGGCGTAAGCTCACCCCTCCACTTT	CASTQTGGVSSPLHF
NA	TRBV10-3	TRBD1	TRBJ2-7	TGTGCCATCAGCGCCTGGAGAGGCGGGACAGGGGACGAGCAGTACTTC	CAISAWRGGTGDEQYF
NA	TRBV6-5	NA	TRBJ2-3	TGTGCCAGCAGGGACGGGAGACCCGCAGATACGCAGTATTTT	CASRDGRPADTQYF
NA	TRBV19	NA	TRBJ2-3	TGTGCCAGTAGCATTCAAGAGGAGACGCAGTATTTT	CASSIQEETQYF
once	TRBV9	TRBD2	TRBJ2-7	TGTGCCAGCAGCGTTGGGACTAGCGGGAGTTACGAGCAGTACTTC	CASSVGTSGSYEQYF
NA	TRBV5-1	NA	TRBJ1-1	TGCGCCAGCAGCTTCGGACTACTGAACACTGAAGCTTTCTTT	CASSFGLLNTEAFF
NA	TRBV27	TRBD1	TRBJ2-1	TGTGCCAGCAGTTTATCTCGGACAGGGGCGTCGGGTGAGCAGTTCTTC	CASSLSRTGASGEQFF
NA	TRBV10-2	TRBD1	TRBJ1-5	TGCGCCAGCAGGGGGGACAGGGGGGGTAATCAGCCCCAGCATTTT	CASRGDRGGNQPQHF
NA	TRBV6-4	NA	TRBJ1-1	TGTGCCAGCAGTCAGCAACCCGGGGGGAACACTGAAGCTTTCTTT	CASSQQPGGNTEAFF
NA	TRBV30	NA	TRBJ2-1	TGTGCCTGGATGGGCGGGACTTACAATGAGCAGTTCTTC	CAWMGGTYNEQFF
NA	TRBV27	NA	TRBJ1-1	TGTGCCAGCAGTTTAGCGGGGAACACTGAAGCTTTCTTT	CASSLAGNTEAFF
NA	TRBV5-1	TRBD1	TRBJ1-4	TGCGCCAGCAGAGAGGGACAGGGAGATGAAAAACTGTTTTTT	CASREGQGDEKLFF
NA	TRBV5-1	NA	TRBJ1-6	TGCGCCAGCAGCTGGGCAGGGAGGGATTCACCCCTCCACTTT	CASSWAGRDSPLHF
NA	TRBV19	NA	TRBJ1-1	TGTGCCAGTACCCCGCGGCGACAGGCAGCGAACACTGAAGCTTTCTTT	CASTPRRQAANTEAFF
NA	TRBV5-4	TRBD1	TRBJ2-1	TGTGCCAGCAGCGCCGGACAGGGCCGCAATGAGCAGTTCTTC	CASSAGQGRNEQFF
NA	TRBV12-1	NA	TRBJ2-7	TGTGCCAGCAAGTTCGGCAGGGGGCACGAGCAGTACTTC	CASKFGRGHEQYF
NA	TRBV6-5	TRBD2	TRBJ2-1	TGTGCCAGCCCGGGAGGGTCCCTATCCTACAATGAGCAGTTCTTC	CASPGGSLSYNEQFF